The 19 T cell receptor beta chains below come from one sample, sequenced in a study of T cell changes during pregnancy in multiple sclerosis. Sequenced by immunoSEQ multiplex PCR; TCRdb stores in-frame clones only, minus some. Here the sample spans more than 10,000 clones, around 88% being singletons. The input for sequencing was CD8+ T cells from peripheral blood mononuclear cells, taken in the second trimester of pregnancy. These receptor sequences come from a female donor in good health, enrolled as a control in a pregnancy study.

The rearrangement links TRBV13 to TRBJ2-7; TRBD2 agrees at 12 bases. The V segment lost 5 bases and the J segment 3 bases; nucleotides outside the gene matches: 5. The CDR3 has 15 amino acids. CDR1 is PRHDT, CDR2 FYEKMQ, per germline (reference sequence). In nucleotides, the CDR3 is TGTGCCAGCAGCCAGACGGGACTAGCGGGCTACGAGCAGTACTTC. This gives the protein CASSQTGLAGYEQYF.

The V and J genes are TRBV11-3 and TRBJ2-7, with TRBD2 matching over 8 bases. This CDR3 is built from 17 residues. Germline trimming cut 1 base from V and 3 bases from J; bases unmatched to any gene: 11. Looked up from germline, CDR1 is SGHNT and CDR2 is YENEEA. CDR3 residues: CASSLVSGGGRFYEQYF. The CDR3 DNA reads TGTGCCAGCAGCTTAGTGAGTGGCGGGGGGAGATTCTACGAGCAGTACTTC.

The gene calls are TRBV5-4 and TRBJ1-1; D is possibly TRBD1 (5 bases). This CDR3 is 13 amino acids long. Germline V CDR1 and CDR2: SGHNT, YYREEE (reference sequence). The ends were cut back, 2 bases at V and 2 bases at J, with 7 bases in the middle. Written as DNA, the CDR3 is TGTGCCAGCAGCTTCGACAGAAACACTGAAGCTTTCTTT. Amino acid sequence: CASSFDRNTEAFF. The variable domain in full, with the rest retrieved from reference TRBV5-4 and TRBJ1-1, is ETGVTQSPTHLIKTRGQQVTLRCSSQSGHNTVSWYQQALGQGPQFIFQYYREEENGRGNFPPRFSGLQFPNYSSELNVNALELDDSALYLCASSFDRNTEAFFGQGTRLTVV.

This chain links TRBV5-6 with TRBJ2-1; weak D call: TRBD1 (6 bases). V gave up 4 bases and J gave up 6 bases, with 14 bases separating them. Looked up from germline, CDR1 is SGHDT and CDR2 is YYEEEE. The CDR3 spans 14 residues. CDR3 region: CASSPDSRRNEQFF. The CDR3 DNA follows: TGTGCCAGCAGCCCGGACAGTCGGCGCAATGAGCAGTTCTTC.

The chain has TRBV7-2 and TRBJ1-5; TRBD1 matches at 8 bases. J gave up 5 bases and V 5 bases, and 5 bases lay outside the gene matches. CDR1 is SGHTA, CDR2 FQGNSA, per germline. The CDR3 extends over 14 amino acids. The CDR3 DNA sequence: TGTGCCAGCAGCCGGACAGGGCGACATCAGCCCCAGCATTTT. Protein: CASSRTGRHQPQHF.

The chain couples TRBV7-8 to TRBJ2-2; D might be TRBD2 (6 bases). The CDR3 runs 14 residues. Trimming left V 8 bases short and J 8 bases short, with 18 bases between. The germline CDR1 and CDR2 sequences are SGHVS and FQNEAQ. For the CDR3, the DNA is TGTGCCAGCCCCCACGGGAGCCTGCCTGGGGAGCTGTTTTTT. Protein: CASPHGSLPGELFF. Full variable domain (rest looked up from reference TRBV7-8 and TRBJ2-2): GAGVSQSPRYKVAKRGQDVALRCDPISGHVSLFWYQQALGQGPEFLTYFQNEAQLDKSGLPSDRFFAERPEGSVSTLKIQRTQQEDSAVYLCASPHGSLPGELFFGEGSRLTVL.

V and J are TRBV4-3 and TRBJ1-4; 10 bases map to TRBD1. This CDR3 is built from 15 residues. V trimming: 4 bases; J trimming: 7 bases; junction bases outside the gene matches: 6. Germline V gene sequence: CDR1 LGHNA, CDR2 YSLEER. DNA of the CDR3: TGCGCCAGCAGCCTAGACAGGGGGCCCGGTGAAAAACTGTTTTTT. Its protein product is CASSLDRGPGEKLFF.

The rearrangement uses TRBV6-5 and TRBJ2-3; 11 positions agree with TRBD1. V lost 6 bases, J lost 4 bases, and 3 bases stayed unmatched. This CDR3 spans 14 amino acids. Germline-derived CDR1 and CDR2 are MNHEY and SVGAGI. The CDR3 DNA reads TGTGCCAGCAGAAGGACAGGGGGCTCAGATACGCAGTATTTT. Its translation: CASRRTGGSDTQYF.

V is TRBV10-3 and J is TRBJ1-6, with 7 nucleotides matching TRBD1. The germline V gene encodes CDR1 ENHRY and CDR2 SYGVKD. This CDR3 comprises 14 residues. The trim removed 6 bases at V and 5 bases at J, leaving 4 bases unmatched. CDR3 region: CAIRPTGDNSPLHF. CDR3 bases: TGTGCCATCAGACCAACAGGGGATAATTCACCCCTCCACTTT.

The chain couples TRBV10-3 to TRBJ2-5; TRBD2 agrees at 7 bases. With V trimmed by 2 bases and J by 4 bases, 10 bases remained unmatched. Germline CDR1 ENHRY, CDR2 SYGVKD. The CDR3 totals 16 residues. As DNA, the CDR3 is TGTGCCATCAGTGAGCCAGGAGGGTGGGAGGGAGAGACCCAGTACTTC. Protein: CAISEPGGWEGETQYF.

The rearrangement links TRBV2 to TRBJ2-6, with TRBD1 matching over 9 bases. From germline, CDR1 is SNHLY and CDR2 FYNNEI. CDR3 length: 19 residues. V dropped 4 bases and J dropped 1; count of bases not matched to a gene: 11. The CDR3 loop is CASSGPGTGLFSGANVLTF. CDR3 bases: TGTGCCAGCAGTGGACCCGGGACAGGGCTATTTTCTGGGGCCAACGTCCTGACTTTC.

The J gene is TRBJ1-1, the V gene TRBV2; TRBD1 agrees at 7 bases. Germline V lookup: CDR1 SNHLY, CDR2 FYNNEI. The CDR3 has 17 residues. The junction had 13 bases not matched to a gene; V was cut back by 6 bases and J by 0 bases. CDR3 in amino acids: CASRLDLQGFVNTEAFF. In DNA, the CDR3 is TGTGCCAGCAGATTAGACCTACAGGGGTTCGTGAACACTGAAGCTTTCTTT.

The rearrangement joins TRBV30 to TRBJ2-7; no clear D gene. The CDR3 runs to 13 residues. The V end was cut by 1 base, the J end by 6 bases, with 13 bases between. Germline V CDR1 and CDR2: GTSNPN, SVGIG (reference sequence). The CDR3 DNA is TGTGCCTGGAGTGACGGCGGCCGGTTCGAGCAGTACTTC. It specifies CAWSDGGRFEQYF.

J is TRBJ1-5 and V is TRBV19, with 10 bases identical to TRBD1. The CDR3 length is 18 residues. Germline CDR1 LNHDA, CDR2 SQIVND (reference sequence). V shed 5 bases, J shed 6 bases, and the junction held 16 bases outside the gene matches. The CDR3 coding sequence is TGTGCCAGTAGTCCTCTGGGACAGGGGTATAGGAGGGGTCAGCCCCAGCATTTT. It encodes CASSPLGQGYRRGQPQHF.

The chain recombines TRBV11-2 with TRBJ2-1, with 8 bases matching TRBD2. J gave up 4 bases and V 3 bases, and 8 bases lay outside the gene matches. Germline CDR1 is SGHAT and CDR2 is FQNNGV. This CDR3 has 16 residues. The CDR3 loop is CASSFGLAEWYNEQFF. Written as DNA, the CDR3 is TGTGCCAGCAGCTTTGGACTAGCCGAGTGGTACAATGAGCAGTTCTTC.

The V and J genes are TRBV5-1 and TRBJ2-7, with 12 positions matching TRBD2. The ends lost 3 bases at V and 3 bases at J; junction bases unmatched: 10. CDR3 size: 17 residues. CDR1 is SGHRS, CDR2 YFSETQ, per germline. The CDR3 sequence: CASSSGLAGNGFYEQYF. CDR3 DNA: TGCGCCAGCAGCTCCGGACTAGCGGGAAATGGTTTCTACGAGCAGTACTTC. The full variable domain, in which reference TRBV5-1 and TRBJ2-7 provide the parts outside the CDR3, is KAGVTQTPRYLIKTRGQQVTLSCSPISGHRSVSWYQQTPGQGLQFLFEYFSETQRNKGNFPGRFSGRQFSNSRSEMNVSTLELGDSALYLCASSSGLAGNGFYEQYFGPGTRLTVT.

CDR3 protein: CASSLTRILEYQETQYF. The DNA for the CDR3 is TGTGCCAGCAGCCTGACCCGGATACTGGAGTACCAAGAGACCCAGTACTTC. The J gene is TRBJ2-5, the V gene TRBV7-9; D unresolved. This CDR3 comprises 17 residues. V was pared by 5 bases and J by 0 bases, with 19 bases between. The V gene's germline CDR1 is SEHNR and CDR2 FQNEAQ (reference sequence).

The chain couples TRBV7-3 to TRBJ2-3, with 7 bases that match TRBD2. The V gene's germline CDR1 is SGHTA and CDR2 FQGTGA. V trimming: 4 bases; J trimming: 5 bases; junction bases outside the gene matches: 9. The CDR3 is 15 amino acids. CDR3 DNA: TGTGCCAGCAGCTCGATCGGGGGGAGGGGAGATACGCAGTATTTT. Its protein is CASSSIGGRGDTQYF.

This sequence joins TRBV7-9 and TRBJ2-7; 10 bases align to TRBD1. Germline loops: CDR1 SEHNR, CDR2 FQNEAQ (reference sequence). Unmatched junction bases numbered 11, after V lost 6 bases and J lost 6 bases. The CDR3 runs to 15 residues. The CDR3 is CASSPVDRGLGEQYF. CDR3 bases: TGTGCCAGCAGTCCCGTAGACAGGGGGCTGGGCGAGCAGTACTTC.